This T cell receptor beta chain was profiled in a study of blood T cells in healthy people across ages. Germline V gene sequence: CDR1 MNHNS, CDR2 SASEGT. The CDR3 has 15 amino acids. Then a second PCR, running about 6 to 11 cycles, was carried out with a sample-barcoded 5' primer and a J-beta primer mix. TCRdb ran MiXCR on the 5' RACE reads and lists one entry per CDR3 protein. The table lists over a million distinct CDR3 sequences, 35% to 45% of them singletons. Healthy Caucasians from Russia aged about 6 to 100 served as donors. The chain recombines TRBV6-1 with TRBJ2-4; 10 bases match TRBD2. With the DNA end fitting TRBJ2-7 better, the J assignment may be wrong. The TCR was taken from a woman aged 18 to 35 in good health. The specimen sequenced was blood. CDR3: CASSDPGTSVYEQYF. The CDR3 DNA reads TGTGCCAGCAGTGACCCCGGGACTAGCGTCTACGAGCAGTACTTC.